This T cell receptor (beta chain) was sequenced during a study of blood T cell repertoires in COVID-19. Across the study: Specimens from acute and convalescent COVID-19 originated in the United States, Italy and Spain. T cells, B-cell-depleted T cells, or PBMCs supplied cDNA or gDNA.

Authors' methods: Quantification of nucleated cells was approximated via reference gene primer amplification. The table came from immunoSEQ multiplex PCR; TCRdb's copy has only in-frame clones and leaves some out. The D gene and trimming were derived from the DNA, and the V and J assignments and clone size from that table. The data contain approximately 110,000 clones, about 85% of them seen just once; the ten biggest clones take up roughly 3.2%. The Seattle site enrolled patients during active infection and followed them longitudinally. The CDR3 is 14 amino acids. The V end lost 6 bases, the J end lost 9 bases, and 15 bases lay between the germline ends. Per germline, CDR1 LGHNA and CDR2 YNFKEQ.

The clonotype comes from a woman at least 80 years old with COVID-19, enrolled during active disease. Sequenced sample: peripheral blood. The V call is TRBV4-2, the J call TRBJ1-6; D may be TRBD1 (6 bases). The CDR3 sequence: CASRPTGEGSPLHF. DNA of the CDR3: TGTGCCAGCAGGCCGACAGGCGAAGGTTCACCCCTCCACTTT.